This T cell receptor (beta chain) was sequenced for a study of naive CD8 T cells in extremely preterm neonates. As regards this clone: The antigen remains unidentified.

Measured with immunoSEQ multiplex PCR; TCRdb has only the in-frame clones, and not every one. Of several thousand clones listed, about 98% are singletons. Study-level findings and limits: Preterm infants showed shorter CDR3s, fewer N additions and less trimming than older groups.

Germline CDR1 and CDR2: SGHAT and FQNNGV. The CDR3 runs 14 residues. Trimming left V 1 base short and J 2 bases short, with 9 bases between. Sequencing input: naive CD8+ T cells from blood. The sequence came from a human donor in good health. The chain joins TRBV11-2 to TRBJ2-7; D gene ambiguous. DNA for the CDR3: TGTGCCAGCAGCTTAGTCTCGGGTCCCTACGAGCAGTACTTC. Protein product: CASSLVSGPYEQYF.